This T cell receptor (beta chain) stems from a study of blood T cell repertoires in COVID-19. Study-wide context: Sites across the United States, Italy and Spain contributed samples from acute and convalescent COVID-19. T cells, B-cell-depleted T cells, or PBMCs supplied cDNA or gDNA.

As handled by the study authors: Reference gene primer amplification yielded estimated nucleated cell counts. The assay was immunoSEQ multiplex PCR, and TCRdb's table has in-frame clones only and misses some. From that table come the V and J calls and clone size; the DNA was used to work out D and trimming. The data show 130,000 or so clones, about nine tenths seen once. This CDR3 region has 12 residues. The germline V gene encodes CDR1 SEHNR and CDR2 FQNEAQ (reference sequence). Trimming removed 3 bases at V and 4 bases at J, with 4 bases between. This chain links TRBV7-9 with TRBJ1-5, with D uncertain. The TCR sequence derives from a man aged 50-60 years with acute or convalescent COVID-19. Source material: peripheral blood. Here the CDR3 reads CASSFLNQPQHF. CDR3 DNA sequence: TGTGCCAGCAGCTTCCTGAATCAGCCCCAGCATTTT.